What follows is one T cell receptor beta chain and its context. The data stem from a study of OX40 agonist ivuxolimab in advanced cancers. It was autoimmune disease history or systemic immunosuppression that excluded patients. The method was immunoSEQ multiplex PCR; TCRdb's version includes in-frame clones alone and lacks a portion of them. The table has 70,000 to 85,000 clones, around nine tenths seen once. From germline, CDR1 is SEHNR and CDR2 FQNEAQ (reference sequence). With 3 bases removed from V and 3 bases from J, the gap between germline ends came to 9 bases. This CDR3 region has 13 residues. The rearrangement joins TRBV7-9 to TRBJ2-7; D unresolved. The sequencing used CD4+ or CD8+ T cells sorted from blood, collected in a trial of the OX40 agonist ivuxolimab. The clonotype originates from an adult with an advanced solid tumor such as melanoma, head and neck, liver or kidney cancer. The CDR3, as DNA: TGTGCCAGCAGCTTTTTGGGCCGCTACGAGCAGTACTTC. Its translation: CASSFLGRYEQYF. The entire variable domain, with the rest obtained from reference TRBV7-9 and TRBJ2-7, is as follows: DTGVSQNPRHKITKRGQNVTFRCDPISEHNRLYWYRQTLGQGPEFLTYFQNEAQLEKSRLLSDRFSAERPKGSFSTLEIQRTEQGDSAMYLCASSFLGRYEQYFGPGTRLTVT.